This T cell receptor (beta chain) was identified during a study of cytomegalovirus exposure and HLA in healthy donors. CDR1 MDHEN and CDR2 SYDVKM come from the germline V gene. The CDR3 runs 15 residues. J lost 3 bases, V lost 8 bases, and 9 bases had no gene match. 13 Jbeta primers and 60 Vbeta primers were used for the PCR. Only in-frame clones appear in the TCRdb table, and some are missing; sequencing was by immunoSEQ multiplex PCR. The listing contains approximately 130,000 clones. This clonotype was sampled from a woman aged 55-75 years in good health and CMV-seronegative. The sequenced sample was PBMCs. The chain is built from TRBV28 and TRBJ2-7; 11 bases match TRBD2. In nucleotides, the CDR3 is TGTGCCAGCCTATCTCTAGCGGGGGGTTTCTACGAGCAGTACTTC. Translating it yields CASLSLAGGFYEQYF.